Listed below are T cell receptor beta chains from one sample, sequenced in a study of blood T cell repertoires in COVID-19. Profiling relied on immunoSEQ multiplex PCR, and the TCRdb table lists in-frame clones only, not all of them. The sample carries around 250,000 clones, 90% to 95% recorded once. The sequenced material came from PBMCs or T cells enriched from blood (not recorded which). Receptors originate from a human donor in a cohort exposed to, infected with or recovered from COVID-19 (not recorded which). The donor label of this sample is uncertain. The CDR3 runs from the conserved cysteine through the conserved F or W. Each record gives: D gene, J gene, V gene, clone size, CDR3 protein, CDR3 DNA. The D gene is left open where the match is weak. Expanded clones get a size class; other rows say once, few or many, or leave the size out.

NA	TRBJ1-2	TRBV5-1	NA	CASSFTGNYGYTF	TGCGCCAGCAGCTTCACAGGGAACTATGGCTACACCTTC
NA	TRBJ1-2	TRBV29-1	NA	CSAGQRTNYGYTF	TGCAGCGCTGGACAGCGAACTAACTATGGCTACACCTTC
NA	TRBJ2-2	TRBV2	NA	CASLITGELFF	TGTGCCAGCCTTATCACCGGGGAGCTGTTTTTT
TRBD1	TRBJ2-7	TRBV19	NA	CASSMWDSSYEQYF	TGTGCCAGTAGTATGTGGGACAGCTCCTACGAGCAGTACTTC
NA	TRBJ1-2	TRBV5-6	NA	CASSGSATGQNYGYTF	TGTGCCAGCAGCGGAAGCGCTACGGGACAAAACTATGGCTACACCTTC
NA	TRBJ2-7	TRBV11-2	NA	CASSFDLTGLPSYEQYF	TGTGCCAGCAGCTTCGATTTGACAGGCCTTCCCTCCTACGAGCAGTACTTC
TRBD1	TRBJ1-3	TRBV5-1	NA	CASSGTGAGNTIYF	TGCGCCAGCAGCGGGACAGGGGCTGGAAACACCATATATTTT
TRBD1	TRBJ1-2	TRBV3-1/TRBV3-2	NA	CASSQGGDRGGYTF	TGTGCCAGCAGCCAAGGCGGGGACAGGGGTGGCTACACCTTC
NA	TRBJ2-3	TRBV12-2	once	CASRFPSGGTDTQYF	TGTGCAAGTCGCTTTCCTAGCGGGGGCACAGATACGCAGTATTTT
NA	TRBJ1-5	TRBV19	once	CASRMIDRFNQPQHF	TGTGCCAGTAGGATGATCGACAGGTTCAATCAGCCCCAGCATTTT
NA	TRBJ2-5	TRBV7-2	NA	CASSSVEGTQYF	TGTGCCAGCAGCTCCGTTGAGGGGACCCAGTACTTC
NA	TRBJ1-2	TRBV27	once	CASSLRPSVGGGDYGYTF	TGTGCCAGCAGTTTAAGGCCCTCCGTCGGGGGGGGAGACTATGGCTACACCTTC
TRBD1	TRBJ2-2	TRBV27	NA	CASSFLGQGATGELFF	TGTGCCAGCAGTTTTCTCGGACAGGGGGCTACCGGGGAGCTGTTTTTT
NA	TRBJ1-5	TRBV20-1	NA	CSASRQANQPQHF	TGCAGTGCTAGTAGACAGGCAAATCAGCCCCAGCATTTT
TRBD1	TRBJ2-7	TRBV5-1	NA	CASSWGAVGGNEQYF	TGCGCCAGCAGCTGGGGAGCGGTAGGGGGCAACGAGCAGTACTTC
NA	TRBJ2-5	TRBV11-1	NA	CASSEGGLETQYF	TGTGCCAGCAGCGAAGGGGGTTTGGAGACCCAGTACTTC
NA	TRBJ1-3	TRBV19	NA	CASSIGGIISGNTIYF	TGTGCCAGTAGTATCGGAGGGATTATCTCTGGAAACACCATATATTTT
NA	TRBJ1-1	TRBV7-2	NA	CASSLWAKNRLMNTEAFF	TGTGCCAGCAGCTTATGGGCCAAAAATCGCCTCATGAACACTGAAGCTTTCTTT
NA	TRBJ1-3	TRBV4-1	NA	CASSQGRQASSGNTIYF	TGCGCCAGCAGCCAAGGACGGCAGGCGAGCTCTGGAAACACCATATATTTT
NA	TRBJ1-2	TRBV27	NA	CASSGPRGYTF	TGTGCCAGCAGTGGCCCGCGGGGCTACACCTTC
NA	TRBJ1-1	TRBV3-1/TRBV3-2	NA	CASSLNTGLGVNTEAFF	TGTGCCAGCAGCCTAAATACAGGGTTGGGTGTGAACACTGAAGCTTTCTTT
NA	TRBJ2-1	TRBV30	NA	CAWSKGPEQFF	TGTGCCTGGAGTAAGGGGCCCGAGCAGTTCTTC